The clone carrying this T cell receptor beta chain was counted only a few times. Its specificity is unknown. The genes are named according to mouse. The read ends 1 residue before the CDR3 terminus; that terminus is restored from the germline J gene. The time point denotes: mouse harvest day 7 after allogeneic transplant. Each mouse received 10^7 T-cell-depleted marrow cells plus 10^6 splenic CD5+ T cells by tail vein. TCRbeta CDR3 was sequenced at survey depth with template counts. The repertoire was sequenced with immunoSEQ multiplex PCR; TCRdb's copy has only in-frame clones and lacks some. The sample includes about 10,000 clones, roughly 45% of them seen just once. This specimen belongs to a study of tissue T cells after allogeneic stem cell transplantation. Points from the study as a whole: Tissue-detected TCR repertoire was only partly captured by blood and spleen T cells.

Germline V lookup: CDR1 KGHPV, CDR2 FQNQEV (reference sequence). The J segment lost 4 bases and the V segment lost 4 bases, leaving 7 bases of the junction unmatched. This CDR3 has 16 residues. The chain carries TRBV26 and TRBJ1-3; 10 positions agree with TRBD1. Sequenced sample: gut tissue. This clonotype was obtained from a female BALB/c mouse given C57BL/6 T cells with graft-versus-host disease after an allogeneic hematopoietic cell transplant. CDR3 bases read: TGTGCCAGCAGTCCCCCGGGACAGGGGCGCGGAAATACGCTCTAT. Translated: CASSPPGQGRGNTLY. The CDR3 in full is CASSPPGQGRGNTLYF.